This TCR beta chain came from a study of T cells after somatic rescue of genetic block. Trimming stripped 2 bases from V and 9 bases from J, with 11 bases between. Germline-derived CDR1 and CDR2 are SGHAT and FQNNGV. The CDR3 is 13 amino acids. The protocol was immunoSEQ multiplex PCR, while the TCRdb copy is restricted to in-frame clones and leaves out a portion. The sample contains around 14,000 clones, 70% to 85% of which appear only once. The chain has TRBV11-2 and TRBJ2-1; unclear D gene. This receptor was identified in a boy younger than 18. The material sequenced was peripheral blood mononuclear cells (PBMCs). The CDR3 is CASSLRAPGEQFF. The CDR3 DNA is TGTGCCAGCAGCTTAAGGGCTCCGGGTGAGCAGTTCTTC.